Below are 8 T cell receptor beta chains sequenced from a single sample in a study of metastatic and nonmetastatic thyroid tumors. TCRdb reassembled clones from the PCR reads with MiXCR. The table has approximately 65,000 clones, approximately 4.1% seen once. None of the patients had undergone any treatment ahead of thyroid surgery. The sample consisted of blood. Source of these receptors: a female donor with papillary thyroid cancer or a benign thyroid nodule (not recorded which). Some clones in this sample may be carry-over from other donors' samples.

This clone was observed a handful of times. CDR3 residues: CATSDPGQGASDTQYF. In DNA form, the CDR3 reads TGTGCCACCAGTGACCCGGGACAGGGGGCGTCAGATACGCAGTATTTT. This chain uses TRBV24-1 with TRBJ2-3; 12 bases are shared with TRBD1. The CDR3 has 16 residues. Germline CDR1 KGHDR, CDR2 SFDVKD. The V gene end was trimmed by 4 bases and the J gene end by 4 bases; junction bases not matched to a gene: 5.

CDR3: CASRPGGQVYEQYF. CDR3 DNA sequence: TGTGCCAGCAGACCAGGGGGACAGGTGTACGAGCAGTACTTC. The chain is built from TRBV6-1 and TRBJ2-7; 8 bases align to TRBD1. Germline V CDR1 and CDR2: MNHNS, SASEGT. The CDR3 length is 14 residues. V lost 6 bases, J lost 4 bases, and 8 bases stayed unmatched.

The table lists this clone with many counts. The chain uses TRBV12-3 or TRBV12-4 and TRBJ2-3; D gene uncertain. The CDR3 has 12 residues. The ends were cut back, 6 bases at V and 7 bases at J, with 11 bases in the middle. The CDR3 DNA reads as TGTGCCAGCAGCCCGGTCCCCAATACGCAGTATTTT. Its protein product is CASSPVPNTQYF.

Comments on this clone: A much larger clone lies a single base off, so this may be a read error. The chain carries TRBV3-1 and TRBJ2-7; D is unclear. V shed 5 bases and J shed 9 bases, with 14 bases lying between them. Germline lookup yields CDR1 LGHDT and CDR2 YNNKEL (reference sequence). The CDR3 contains 12 residues. Written as DNA, the CDR3 is TGTGCCAGCAGCTCCAGCTCCTTATTGCAGTACTTC. Translated, it gives CASSSSSLLQYF.

There are many counts of this clone. V is TRBV6-1 and J is TRBJ1-2, with 8 nucleotides matching TRBD1. Germline V lookup: CDR1 MNHNS, CDR2 SASEGT. This CDR3 contains 15 residues. J was trimmed by 7 bases and V by 5 bases; bases with no gene match: 12. CDR3 region: CASSFLGQGEAGYTF. In DNA, the CDR3 is TGTGCCAGCAGTTTCTTAGGACAGGGCGAGGCTGGCTACACCTTC.

A note on this clone: With a much larger clone just one base away, this may be a read error. The chain uses TRBV20-1 and TRBJ1-2, with 10 bases fitting TRBD1. Trimming at V came to 7 bases and at J to 10 bases, leaving 12 bases not matched to a gene. This CDR3 has 13 residues. CDR1 and CDR2 (germline): DFQATT, SNEGSKA (reference sequence). Here the CDR3 reads CSVKTGGSAVYTF. CDR3 coding DNA: TGCAGTGTTAAGACAGGGGGCTCTGCTGTCTACACCTTC.

About this clone: A clone one base away is much larger, so this may be a read error. The sample contains more than one DNA sequence encoding this CDR3. J is TRBJ2-7 and V is TRBV30, with D possibly TRBD2 on 7 matching bases. This CDR3 spans 14 amino acids. Germline lookup yields CDR1 GTSNPN and CDR2 SVGIG (reference sequence). Trimming removed 3 bases from V and 2 bases from J, with 14 bases in between. The CDR3 bases are TGTGCCTGGAGGGGGACGGGGGGCCCCTACGAGCAGTACTTC. It yields the protein CAWRGTGGPYEQYF.

This clone appeared many times. The chain carries TRBV29-1 and TRBJ1-1; D is uncertain. The CDR3 totals 12 residues. The germline V gene has CDR1 SQVTM and CDR2 ANQGSEA. V was cut by 5 bases and J by 4 bases, with 11 bases left in between. The CDR3 here is CSVFRGTTEAFF. As DNA, the CDR3 is TGCAGCGTTTTTCGGGGAACCACTGAAGCTTTCTTT.